A single sample is the source of the 5 T cell receptor beta chains below, sequenced in a study of response to subunit inactivated influenza vaccine. One entry per CDR3 protein, called by TCRdb with MiXCR from the RT-PCR reads. The sample lists about 520,000 distinct CDR3 sequences; more than 7% were seen once. Here the sequenced sample was PBMCs from blood, taken roughly 24 months after vaccination. Receptors originate from a man aged 50-75 years who received an inactivated influenza vaccine.

This chain connects TRBV6-1 to TRBJ2-1; TRBD1 aligns across 8 bases. V shed 7 bases and J 3 bases; nucleotides not matched to a gene: 5. Germline values: CDR1 MNHNS, CDR2 SASEGT. The CDR3 runs to 14 residues. CDR3 sequence (DNA): TGTGCCAGCAAGGCGGGACAGGTCTACAATGAGCAGTTCTTC. Translation: CASKAGQVYNEQFF.

V usage is TRBV27 and J usage is TRBJ2-6; D is perhaps TRBD1 or TRBD2 (5 bases each). Trimming removed 3 bases at V and 2 bases at J, with 8 bases between. CDR1 MNHEY and CDR2 SMNVEV come from the germline V gene (reference sequence). The CDR3 loop spans 15 amino acids. CDR3 in amino acids: CASSFWGTGANVLTF. The CDR3 nucleotides are TGTGCCAGCAGTTTTTGGGGGACTGGGGCCAACGTCCTGACTTTC.

This sequence joins TRBV12-3 or TRBV12-4 and TRBJ2-7, with 7 positions matching TRBD2. V gave up 9 bases and J gave up 3 bases; unmatched junction bases: 14. The CDR3 contains 15 residues. The CDR3 sequence: CASNSGLNVGYEQYF. The CDR3 region has the DNA TGTGCCAGTAACTCGGGACTAAATGTCGGCTACGAGCAGTACTTC.

This clonotype was recorded a few times. The V and J genes are TRBV20-1 and TRBJ2-5; D not resolved. Germline-derived CDR1 and CDR2 are DFQATT and SNEGSKA (reference sequence). The V gene lost 0 bases and the J gene lost 5 bases, with 7 bases spanning the gap. The CDR3 has 12 amino acids. In DNA form, the CDR3 reads TGCAGTGCTAGAGATCGGCTTGAGACCCAGTACTTC. This codes for CSARDRLETQYF.

This clonotype was detected a few times. The V gene is TRBV29-1, the J gene TRBJ1-4; 10 bases fit TRBD1. This CDR3 region has 15 residues. Germline V gene data show CDR1 as SQVTM and CDR2 as ANQGSEA. V lost 7 bases to trimming and J lost 3 bases; unmatched junction nucleotides: 8. The CDR3: CSAGTGARANEKLFF. CDR3 nucleotide sequence: TGCAGCGCCGGGACAGGGGCAAGAGCTAATGAAAAACTGTTTTTT.